This T cell receptor beta chain is drawn from a study of blood T cell repertoires in COVID-19. The CDR3 is 16 amino acids. Germline assignment: CDR1 SGHAT and CDR2 FQNNGV. V was cut by 5 bases and J by 3 bases, with 14 bases left in between. Methods used by the authors: Amplifying reference gene primers gave estimates of nucleated cell counts. Assay: immunoSEQ multiplex PCR; the TCRdb copy retains only in-frame clones and omits some. V, J and clone size reflect that table, while D and trimming were determined from the DNA. The sample has 150,000 or so clones, roughly 82% seen once. Material: PBMCs or T cells enriched from blood (not recorded which). The chain has TRBV11-2 and TRBJ1-6, with a possible D match to TRBD1 (6 bases). The source is a man in his fifties or sixties who had recovered from COVID-19. CDR3 DNA: TGTGCCAGCAGCCGATCGGGACAAATCTATAATTCACCCCTCCACTTT. Its protein is CASSRSGQIYNSPLHF. Drawing the rest from reference TRBV11-2 and TRBJ1-6, the complete variable domain is EAGVAQSPRYKIIEKRQSVAFWCNPISGHATLYWYQQILGQGPKLLIQFQNNGVVDDSQLPKDRFSAERLKGVDSTLKIQPAKLEDSAVYLCASSRSGQIYNSPLHFGNGTRLTVT.